This T cell receptor beta chain originates from a study of control samples from healthy donors and cancer patients. Libraries were prepared by immunoSEQ multiplex PCR; TCRdb keeps only in-frame clonotypes and omits some of them. Of fewer than 200,000 clones in the sample, 93% are singletons; the top ten hold 4.1%. This CDR3 has 15 residues. Looked up from germline, CDR1 is SGHTA and CDR2 is FQGNSA. The germline V and J ends were trimmed by 3 bases and 0 bases, with 6 bases remaining between them. The sequencing sample was made of blood. This TCR came from a woman aged 55-70 years in good health. The gene calls are TRBV7-2 and TRBJ2-6, with D unresolved. This CDR3 reads CASSFRNSGANVLTF. DNA of the CDR3: TGTGCCAGCAGCTTCAGGAACTCTGGGGCCAACGTCCTGACTTTC.